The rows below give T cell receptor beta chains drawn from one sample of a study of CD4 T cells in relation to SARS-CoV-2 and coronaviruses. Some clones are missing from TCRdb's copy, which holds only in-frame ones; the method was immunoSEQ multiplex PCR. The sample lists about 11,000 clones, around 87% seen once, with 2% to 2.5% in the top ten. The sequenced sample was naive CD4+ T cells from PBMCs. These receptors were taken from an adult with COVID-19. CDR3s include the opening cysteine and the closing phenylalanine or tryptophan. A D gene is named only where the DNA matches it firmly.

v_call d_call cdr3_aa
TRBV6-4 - CASPGVSSYNEQFF
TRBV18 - CASSPRDGGTEAFF
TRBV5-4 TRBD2 CASSLVAGDVEQFF
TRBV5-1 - CASSLGGEVYGYTF
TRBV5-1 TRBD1 CASSPGQGLNEQFF
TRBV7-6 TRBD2 CASSKTSGGSYNEQFF
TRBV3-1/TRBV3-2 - CASSSTGPDTQYF
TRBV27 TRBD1 CASSSSGTVNTGELFF
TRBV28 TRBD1 CASSSGQGYGYTF
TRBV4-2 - CASSQDGVRGEAFF
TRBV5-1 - CASGLGQGNTGELFF
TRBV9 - CASSVATGGVDSPLHF
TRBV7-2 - CASSRGPYNEQFF
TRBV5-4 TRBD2 CASSSLAGDGETQYF
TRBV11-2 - CASSSVRTATEQYF
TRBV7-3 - CASSLRDKAYEQYF
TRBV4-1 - CASSQDGPNFNRDSPLHF
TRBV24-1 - CATSGQLTDTQYF
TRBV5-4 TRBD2 CASSLGGLAGGNGQTQYF
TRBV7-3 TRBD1 CASSRQGEGSPLHF
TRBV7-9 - CALARGDTQYF
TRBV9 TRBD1 CASSVEGTDYGYTF
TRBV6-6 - CASSYRVLANTEAFF
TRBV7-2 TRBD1 CASSLEGTGGTGGYTF
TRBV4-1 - CASSQDLGLPFLHF
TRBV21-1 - CASSKDSGDRWSYEQYF
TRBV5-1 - CASSGEMYEQYF
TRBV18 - CASSINTGRINEKLFF